This entry features one TCR beta chain sequence. Its antigen is currently not known. One base away there is no much larger clone; base qualities are not given. The germline V gene sets CDR1 to SGDLS and CDR2 to YYNGEE. Its CDR3 holds 15 amino acids, cysteine through phenylalanine. Only the CDR3 DNA is retained, 45 bases long and in frame from the first base. The junction carries 13 bases between V and J, which are trimmed by 0 bases and 6 bases respectively. The CDR3 regions of human TCRbeta chains were subjected to immunosequencing. Under the source paper's analysis protocol: TCRs in the repertoires were compared against a reference library of SARS-CoV-2-specific TCRs that had been generated with the MIRA antigen-specificity platform. Breadth meant the fraction of unique TCRs that were SARS-CoV-2-associated, whereas depth meant the fraction of total T cells that were SARS-CoV-2-associated. Each spike-specific TCR was assigned to its reactive spike region and to a CD4 or CD8 class using the MIRA data. Log10-transformed breadth and depth values were compared by one-way ANOVA with Sidak's multiple comparisons tests. TCRdb carries this immuneACCESS record with in-frame sequences only. Its versions omit some clonotypes, under half of them owing to an unresolved V gene in the studies checked, with the rest unexplained. V and J calls and clone size are those listed in that table; D and trimming were worked out from the DNA. For this sample there are about 150,000 clones; 75% to 90% appear just once. Around 3% of the sample is held by the ten biggest clonotypes.

The entry originates in a study of T cell responses to AZD1222 COVID-19 vaccine (dated by TCRdb to the early 2020s). Context from the whole study: AZD1222 recipients given second doses at about 4 weeks or at about 12 weeks were pooled, since spike-specific TCR depth and breadth were not found to differ between the two schedules. TCR sequencing was performed for 230 to 250 trial participants, of whom about 200 were given two doses of AZD1222 and some 26 were given two doses of MenACWY control vaccine. Trial participants were enrolled into age subgroups of 18-55, 56-69 and 70-plus years, which contained about 150, 28 and 57 TCR-sequenced participants, respectively.

This sample's time point label indicates: baseline before first vaccination. Vaccinee samples were obtained from the UK trials COV001 and COV002, which included a single-blind randomized controlled phase 2/3 trial of AZD1222 (ChAdOx1 nCoV-19) in healthy adults. For TCRbeta chain sequencing, PBMC samples from trial participants were taken at day 0 and at day 28 after the second dose. Points the paper makes about the study in general: The 56-69-year group was small, and its depth increase did not reach significance, likely because of low power. CD4 TCRs associated with the vaccine covered the entire spike protein, and the dominant responses were in regions 160-218 and 743-854. Because no day 14 peak-response samples were available, the repertoires could be characterized only after the peak T cell response. Participants were mostly white British and included more females than males, and it was suggested by the authors that clonal diversity may have been underestimated. After two AZD1222 doses, spike-specific TCR breadth and depth were significantly higher than at day 0 and than in MenACWY recipients. Only a handful of AZD1222 recipients were SARS-CoV-2 seropositive at baseline, limiting conclusions about previously exposed vaccinees. Nearly half of unique spike-specific TCRs reportedly recognized epitopes outside regions mutated in the B.1.351 and B.1.1.7 variants.

Recombination linked TRBV9 to TRBJ2-1; TRBD1 is possibly the D segment (6 matching bases). This receptor was obtained from an adult in good health. The starting material was peripheral blood, obtained on day 0 of AZD1222 vaccination. The CDR3 protein: CASSVAGTTVNEQFF. The sequenced DNA is TGTGCCAGCAGCGTAGCTGGGACAACGGTCAATGAGCAGTTCTTC.